This T cell receptor beta chain emerged from a study of cytomegalovirus exposure and HLA in healthy donors. This clone was counted between two and nine times. Its antigen is unidentified. With 1 base removed from V and 4 bases from J, the gap between germline ends came to 11 bases. The CDR3 length is 15 residues. Germline CDR1 reads MGHRA; CDR2 reads YSYEKL. Study findings and constraints: Cytomegalovirus association was listed for 164 TCR beta chains. According to an earlier analysis, most TCR beta V segments yielded productive rearrangements about 90% or about 30% of the time.

PCR amplification relied on 60 Vbeta primers (plus 13 Jbeta primers). TCRdb's copy holds only in-frame clones and misses some; the assay was immunoSEQ multiplex PCR. Of approximately 110,000 clones in the sample, approximately 15% were seen once. Sample: PBMCs. The sequence was obtained from a woman younger than 35 in good health and CMV-seronegative. The rearrangement uses TRBV4-1 and TRBJ1-5; perhaps TRBD1 as D (5 bases). The CDR3, as DNA: TGCGCCAGCAGCCAAGCCGGGGGAGCAAATCAGCCCCAGCATTTT. It is translated as CASSQAGGANQPQHF.